A selection of T cell receptor beta chains follows, all from one sample in a study of cytomegalovirus exposure and HLA in healthy donors. Some clones are missing from TCRdb's copy, which holds only in-frame ones; the method was immunoSEQ multiplex PCR. The sample lists some 130,000 clones, more than 75% occurring once. The specimen was PBMCs. Receptors were obtained from a female donor in good health and CMV-seronegative. Each CDR3 is given with its conserved first and last residue. A D gene is named only where the DNA matches it firmly. Only some rows state a clone size, as once, few, many or a class for expanded clones.

D gene | clone size | J gene | V gene | CDR3 protein | CDR3 DNA
. | . | TRBJ1-1 | TRBV5-6 | CASSLARGNTEAFF | TGTGCCAGCAGCTTGGCCAGGGGGAACACTGAAGCTTTCTTT
TRBD1 | . | TRBJ1-6 | TRBV15 | CATSRVGTADSPLHF | TGTGCCACCAGCAGAGTGGGGACAGCCGATTCACCCCTCCACTTT
TRBD2 | . | TRBJ2-1 | TRBV29-1 | CSVSPPSGRDNNEQFF | TGCAGCGTTTCTCCTCCTAGCGGGAGAGACAACAATGAGCAGTTCTTC
. | . | TRBJ2-5 | TRBV6-5 | CASSYSRETQYF | TGTGCCAGCAGTTACTCTCGGGAGACCCAGTACTTC
. | once | TRBJ2-7 | TRBV7-8 | CASSLGAAYEQCF | TGTGCCAGCAGCTTAGGGGCTGCCTACGAGCAGTGCTTC
TRBD1 | . | TRBJ2-7 | TRBV5-1 | CASSSTRDRGYEQYF | TGCGCCAGCAGCTCCACCCGGGACAGGGGATACGAGCAGTACTTC
. | . | TRBJ1-1 | TRBV11-3 | CASSLGRANTEAFF | TGTGCCAGCAGCTTAGGCAGGGCCAACACTGAAGCTTTCTTT
. | few | TRBJ1-5 | TRBV5-1 | CASSLIGGQPQHF | TGCGCCAGCAGCTTGATAGGGGGTCAGCCCCAGCATTTT
. | few | TRBJ1-2 | TRBV7-2 | CASSLGMAGAGYTF | TGTGCCAGCAGCTTAGGTATGGCAGGGGCCGGCTACACCTTC
. | . | TRBJ1-3 | TRBV11-2 | CASSQGSGNTIYF | TGTGCCAGCAGTCAGGGGTCTGGAAACACCATATATTTT
. | . | TRBJ2-6 | TRBV19 | CASVFNPRQAGANVLTF | TGTGCCAGTGTCTTCAACCCCCGGCAGGCTGGGGCCAACGTCCTGACTTTC
. | . | TRBJ2-1 | TRBV5-4 | CASRHRDLSPNNEQFF | TGTGCCAGCAGACACAGGGATTTGAGCCCTAACAATGAGCAGTTCTTC
. | . | TRBJ2-1 | TRBV2 | CASRPWDSRSYNEQFF | TGTGCCAGCAGACCCTGGGACTCCCGCTCCTACAATGAGCAGTTCTTC
. | . | TRBJ1-2 | TRBV4-2 | CASSQVPGADYGYTF | TGTGCCAGCAGCCAAGTTCCAGGGGCCGACTATGGCTACACCTTC
TRBD1 | . | TRBJ1-1 | TRBV4-3 | CASSQVGQGAEAFF | TGCGCCAGCAGCCAAGTGGGACAGGGGGCTGAAGCTTTCTTT
. | . | TRBJ1-2 | TRBV7-9 | CASSKGEGGGYTF | TGTGCCAGCAGCAAGGGGGAAGGCGGGGGCTACACCTTC
TRBD1 | . | TRBJ1-2 | TRBV4-1 | CASSQNTGTGGNRGYTF | TGCGCCAGCAGCCAAAATACCGGGACAGGGGGGAACCGGGGCTACACCTTC
. | . | TRBJ1-4 | TRBV7-9 | CASSPPAGMEEKLFF | TGTGCCAGCAGCCCTCCGGCAGGGATGGAAGAAAAACTGTTTTTT
TRBD2 | . | TRBJ2-1 | TRBV5-5 | CASSLGLAGIRDNEQFF | TGTGCCAGCAGCTTGGGACTAGCGGGAATAAGGGACAATGAGCAGTTCTTC
. | . | TRBJ1-5 | TRBV27 | CASSFQGGNINQPQHF | TGTGCCAGCAGTTTCCAGGGAGGAAATATCAATCAGCCCCAGCATTTT
. | . | TRBJ1-1 | TRBV7-6 | CASSPSTGLNTEAFF | TGTGCCAGCAGCCCGTCGACAGGATTGAACACTGAAGCTTTCTTT
. | . | TRBJ2-7 | TRBV27 | CASSFDSSLAYEQYF | TGTGCCAGCAGTTTCGACAGTAGCCTCGCCTACGAGCAGTACTTC
. | . | TRBJ2-7 | TRBV29-1 | CSVGRDSTYEQYF | TGCAGCGTTGGGAGGGACAGTACCTACGAGCAGTACTTC
. | . | TRBJ2-3 | TRBV10-3 | CAVYSGLASTDTQYF | TGTGCCGTCTACAGTGGACTGGCTAGCACAGATACGCAGTATTTT
TRBD2 | . | TRBJ2-1 | TRBV4-2 | CAGRGGLAGYGEQFF | TGTGCCGGCAGAGGGGGACTAGCGGGGTACGGTGAGCAGTTCTTC
TRBD2 | . | TRBJ2-1 | TRBV4-3 | CASSQGSGSSNEQFF | TGCGCCAGCAGCCAAGGTAGCGGGTCCTCCAATGAGCAGTTCTTC
. | once | TRBJ1-1 | TRBV5-1 | CASSLMSMNTEAFF | TGCGCCAGCAGCTTGATGAGCATGAACACTGAAGCTTTCTTT
TRBD1 | . | TRBJ2-1 | TRBV15 | CATSRGTGWSYNEQFF | TGTGCCACCAGCAGGGGGACAGGGTGGTCCTACAATGAGCAGTTCTTC
. | . | TRBJ2-5 | TRBV7-9 | CASSYWTVQETQYF | TGTGCCAGCAGCTACTGGACAGTTCAAGAGACCCAGTACTTC
. | . | TRBJ1-2 | TRBV9 | CASSHLRSRIYGYTF | TGTGCCAGCAGCCATCTAAGATCCCGAATCTATGGCTACACCTTC
TRBD2 | . | TRBJ2-3 | TRBV2 | CASRPGLAGGTDTQYF | TGTGCCAGCAGGCCGGGACTAGCGGGGGGCACAGATACGCAGTATTTT
TRBD1 | . | TRBJ1-2 | TRBV6-5 | CASRWDRGADGYTF | TGTGCCAGCAGATGGGACAGGGGGGCGGATGGCTACACCTTC
. | once | TRBJ1-5 | TRBV28 | CASSWTGNQPQHF | TGTGCCAGTAGCTGGACAGGCAATCAGCCCCAGCATTTT
TRBD2 | . | TRBJ2-1 | TRBV10-3 | CASREAGALNEQFF | TGTGCCTCCCGAGAAGCGGGGGCCCTAAATGAGCAGTTCTTC
. | . | TRBJ1-4 | TRBV5-1 | CASSLGRGTTNEKLFF | TGCGCCAGCAGCCTGGGACGGGGAACAACTAATGAAAAACTGTTTTTT
. | . | TRBJ2-3 | TRBV11-3 | CASSLRPTGSDTQYF | TGTGCCAGCAGCTTACGGCCAACGGGGTCGGATACGCAGTATTTT
. | . | TRBJ2-7 | TRBV4-1 | CASSQVLGGRGEQYF | TGCGCCAGCAGCCAAGTTCTAGGTGGTAGGGGCGAGCAGTACTTC
. | few | TRBJ2-3 | TRBV28 | CASRRGNTQYF | TGTGCCAGCAGAAGGGGAAATACGCAGTATTTT
TRBD1 | . | TRBJ2-7 | TRBV15 | CATSPAPPRAGQGDEQYF | TGTGCCACCAGCCCCGCTCCCCCCCGAGCGGGACAGGGGGACGAGCAGTACTTC
TRBD1 | . | TRBJ2-7 | TRBV7-9 | CASSNMPGQGRYEQYF | TGTGCCAGCAGCAATATGCCGGGACAGGGCCGATACGAGCAGTACTTC
. | once | TRBJ1-1 | TRBV29-1 | CSVEGRTGTVGAFF | TGCAGCGTTGAGGGCCGAACAGGGACCGTAGGAGCTTTCTTT
TRBD1 | . | TRBJ1-1 | TRBV12-5 | CASGWTGARTEAFF | TGTGCTAGTGGCTGGACAGGGGCGAGAACTGAAGCTTTCTTT
TRBD1 | . | TRBJ2-2 | TRBV28 | CASRGTGETGELFF | TGTGCCAGCAGGGGGACAGGGGAGACCGGGGAGCTGTTTTTT
. | . | TRBJ2-7 | TRBV11-2 | CASSLDLSSSYEQYF | TGTGCCAGCAGCTTAGATCTGAGTAGCTCCTACGAGCAGTACTTC
. | few | TRBJ2-2 | TRBV7-2 | CASTPRRAVATGELFF | TGTGCCAGCACCCCCCGCCGAGCGGTCGCCACCGGGGAGCTGTTTTTT
. | . | TRBJ1-4 | TRBV7-2 | CASSLQNEKLFF | TGTGCCAGCAGCTTACAGAATGAAAAACTGTTTTTT
TRBD1 | once | TRBJ1-2 | TRBV5-6 | CASSRDSGYTF | TGTGCCAGCAGCCGGGACAGTGGATACACCTTT
TRBD1 | . | TRBJ1-1 | TRBV5-4 | CASSPWTGKDTEAFF | TGTGCCAGCAGCCCGTGGACAGGGAAGGACACTGAAGCTTTCTTT
. | . | TRBJ2-7 | TRBV5-5 | CASRASGVPYEQYF | TGTGCCAGCAGAGCTTCCGGGGTCCCCTACGAGCAGTACTTC
. | . | TRBJ2-7 | TRBV9 | CASSVGGQSSYEQYF | TGTGCCAGCAGCGTAGGGGGGCAAAGCTCCTACGAGCAGTACTTC
. | . | TRBJ1-5 | TRBV7-9 | CASSFSGNQPQHF | TGTGCCAGCAGCTTTTCAGGGAACCAGCCCCAGCATTTT
. | . | TRBJ1-1 | TRBV6-1 | CATRQATANTEAFF | TGTGCCACCCGACAGGCCACAGCGAACACTGAAGCTTTCTTT
. | . | TRBJ1-5 | TRBV19 | CASRTVIHQPQHF | TGTGCCAGTAGGACAGTAATTCATCAGCCCCAGCATTTT
TRBD2 | . | TRBJ2-1 | TRBV7-2 | CASSLLSGEQFF | TGTGCCAGCAGCTTACTTAGCGGGGAGCAGTTCTTC
. | few | TRBJ2-7 | TRBV5-1 | CASSSGTAGEQYF | TGCGCCAGCAGTTCTGGGACAGCGGGCGAGCAGTACTTC
. | . | TRBJ2-3 | TRBV5-1 | CASSTAGGTDTQYF | TGCGCCAGCAGCACGGCAGGGGGCACAGATACGCAGTATTTT
. | . | TRBJ2-7 | TRBV19 | CASSIVSGVSYEQYF | TGTGCCAGTAGTATAGTGTCCGGGGTCTCCTACGAGCAGTACTTC